One and the same sample provided the 9 T cell receptor beta chains below, sequenced in a study of CD8+ T cells in alopecia areata. Once RNA had been extracted, it was reverse transcribed into cDNA to act as the sequencing template. Sequencing used immunoSEQ multiplex PCR; TCRdb keeps in-frame clones, though not all of them. The sample consists of about 99,000 clones, 86% of them appearing once. Described treatment: oral pan-JAK inhibitor, 5-10 mg twice daily. This material consisted of CD8+ T cells sorted from blood, taken at approximately week 30, from a patient treated with tofacitinib. The receptor set was obtained from a human donor with alopecia areata.

The CDR3 sequence is CASTSPDSLTSEAFF. The DNA for the CDR3 is TGTGCCAGCACCTCCCCCGACTCTCTGACGTCCGAAGCTTTCTTT. The chain couples TRBV5-5 to TRBJ1-1; D uncertain. Germline-derived CDR1 and CDR2 are SGHKS and YYEKEE (reference sequence). V was cut by 6 bases and J by 8 bases, with 23 bases left in between. The CDR3 extends over 15 amino acids.

This clone occurred once. The chain carries TRBV7-8 and TRBJ2-7; 7 bases are shared with TRBD1. Germline V lookup: CDR1 SGHVS, CDR2 FQNEAQ. The CDR3 length is 15 residues. With V trimmed by 4 bases and J by 2 bases, 8 bases remained unmatched. The CDR3 loop is CASSSEAGGPYEQYF. The CDR3 DNA is TGTGCCAGCAGCTCCGAGGCAGGGGGACCCTACGAGCAGTACTTC.

J is TRBJ2-5 and V is TRBV4-1, with 10 bases that match TRBD1. TRBJ2-7 matches the DNA end more closely, so the J call is doubtful. CDR3 length: 14 amino acids. CDR1 and CDR2 from the germline V gene are MGHRA and YSYEKL. The CDR3 reads CASSHGTGEYEQYF. CDR3 DNA sequence: TGCGCCAGCAGCCATGGGACAGGGGAATACGAGCAGTACTTC.

V gene TRBV10-2 combines with J gene TRBJ2-5, with TRBD2 as a possible D gene (5 bases). The germline V gene has CDR1 WSHSY and CDR2 SAAADI. The CDR3 spans 14 residues. V gave up 0 bases and J gave up 4 bases, with 9 bases separating them. This CDR3 is CASSESGGSETQYF. In nucleotides, the CDR3 is TGCGCCAGCAGTGAGTCCGGCGGGTCAGAGACCCAGTACTTC.

The CDR3 DNA reads TGTGCCAGCAGCACGTCCAATCAGCCCCAGCATTTT. Its translation is CASSTSNQPQHF. The gene calls are TRBV7-9 and TRBJ1-5; D unclear. Germline V gives CDR1 SEHNR, CDR2 FQNEAQ (reference sequence). The CDR3 extends over 12 amino acids. V gave up 5 bases and J gave up 3 bases, with 5 bases separating them. Based on the CDR3 plus reference TRBV7-9 and TRBJ1-5, the full variable domain is DTGVSQNPRHKITKRGQNVTFRCDPISEHNRLYWYRQTLGQGPEFLTYFQNEAQLEKSRLLSDRFSAERPKGSFSTLEIQRTEQGDSAMYLCASSTSNQPQHFGDGTRLSIL.

The chain joins TRBV29-1 to TRBJ1-1; D not resolved. V dropped 6 bases and J dropped 0 bases, with 8 bases sitting between them. CDR1 is SQVTM, CDR2 ANQGSEA, per germline. This CDR3 is 12 amino acids long. CDR3 amino acids: CSVMMLNTEAFF. In DNA form, the CDR3 reads TGCAGCGTCATGATGCTGAACACTGAAGCTTTCTTT.

In its sample, this clone was seen a few times. The chain recombines TRBV7-2 with TRBJ2-1; D is perhaps TRBD2 (6 bases). This CDR3 has 15 residues. Germline V gene sequence: CDR1 SGHTA, CDR2 FQGNSA. Deletions cut 4 bases from V and 0 bases from J, with 10 bases between. CDR3: CASSWGLSSYNEQFF. The DNA for the CDR3 is TGTGCCAGCAGCTGGGGACTCAGCTCCTACAATGAGCAGTTCTTC.

This rearrangement joins TRBV5-1 to TRBJ2-7; no clear D gene. Germline V lookup: CDR1 SGHRS, CDR2 YFSETQ. V was shortened by 4 bases and J by 2 bases, with 19 bases between the two germline ends. This CDR3 is built from 16 residues. The CDR3 sequence: CASSPTDLFTPYEQYF. The CDR3 coding sequence is TGCGCCAGCAGCCCGACCGACTTATTTACACCCTACGAGCAGTACTTC. Variable domain in full (rest from reference TRBV5-1 and TRBJ2-7): KAGVTQTPRYLIKTRGQQVTLSCSPISGHRSVSWYQQTPGQGLQFLFEYFSETQRNKGNFPGRFSGRQFSNSRSEMNVSTLELGDSALYLCASSPTDLFTPYEQYFGPGTRLTVT.

This chain links TRBV25-1 with TRBJ1-5; possible D gene TRBD1, 5 bases. The CDR3 runs 14 residues. Germline CDR1 is MGHDK and CDR2 is SYGVNS. The V and J ends lost 3 bases and 6 bases respectively, with 12 bases between them. The CDR3 loop is CASSDQGSIQPQHF. In DNA, the CDR3 is TGTGCCAGCAGTGACCAGGGTTCGATTCAGCCCCAGCATTTT.